This T cell receptor (beta chain) was observed in a study of neurological immune-mediated disorders. With V trimmed by 2 bases and J by 6 bases, 7 bases remained unmatched. CDR1 WNHNN and CDR2 SYGVQD come from the germline V gene (reference sequence). This CDR3 is built from 16 residues. MiXCR, run by TCRdb on the 5' RACE reads, gives a single entry per CDR3 protein. The data show about 33,000 distinct CDR3 sequences, about an eighth seen once. Time point meaning: longitudinal time-point 2. This clonotype appeared many times. Sequenced: PBMCs. This TCR came from a woman in her thirties or forties in good health. This chain joins TRBV10-1 and TRBJ2-1; 10 nucleotides align to TRBD2. Here the CDR3 DNA reads TGCGCCAGCAGTGAGCTGATAGCGGGGGGATTCAATGAGCAGTTCTTC. It specifies CASSELIAGGFNEQFF.